This TCR beta chain was observed in a study of CD8 T cells in ankylosing spondylitis. General observations from the study: Peripheral blood samples showed relatively rare disease-linked clones, and these clones were CD8+. Typical of ankylosing spondylitis blood, it appeared, was a TCR beta motif of roughly eight highly homologous variants. Disease-linked clones were reportedly significantly enriched in matched ankylosing spondylitis synovial fluid.

This clonotype was seen ten or more times. The antigen is unknown. The CDR3 spans 14 residues. Germline loops: CDR1 SGHDN, CDR2 FVKESK. Trimming took off 2 bases at V and 8 bases at J, with 12 bases between the two ends. The authors made TCR beta libraries by quantitative 5'-RACE with molecular barcodes. Each CDR3 protein is one row after TCRdb ran MiXCR on the 5' RACE reads. The table has 240,000 or so distinct CDR3 sequences, roughly 8.6% seen once. The chain joins TRBV14 to TRBJ1-4, with D uncertain. The receptor was derived from a male donor with ankylosing spondylitis or in good health (not recorded which). The sequenced sample was blood, either unsorted or a sorted T cell fraction (not recorded which). DNA of the CDR3: TGTGCCAGCAGCCAATGGTGGGAGAGCGAAAAACTGTTTTTT. This codes for CASSQWWESEKLFF.